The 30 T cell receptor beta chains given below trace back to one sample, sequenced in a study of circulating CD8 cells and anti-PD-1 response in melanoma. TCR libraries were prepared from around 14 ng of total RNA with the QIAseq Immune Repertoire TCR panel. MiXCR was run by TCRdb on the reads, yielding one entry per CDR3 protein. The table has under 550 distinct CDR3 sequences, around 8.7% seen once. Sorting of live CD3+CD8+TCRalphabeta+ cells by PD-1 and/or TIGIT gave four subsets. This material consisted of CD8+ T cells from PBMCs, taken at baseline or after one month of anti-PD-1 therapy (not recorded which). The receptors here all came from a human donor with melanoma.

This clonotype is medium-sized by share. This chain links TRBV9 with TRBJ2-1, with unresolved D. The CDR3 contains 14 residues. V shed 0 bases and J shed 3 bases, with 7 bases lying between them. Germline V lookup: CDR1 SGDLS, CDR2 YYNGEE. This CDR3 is CASSVEPIYNEQFF. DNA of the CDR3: TGTGCCAGCAGCGTAGAGCCAATCTACAATGAGCAGTTCTTC.

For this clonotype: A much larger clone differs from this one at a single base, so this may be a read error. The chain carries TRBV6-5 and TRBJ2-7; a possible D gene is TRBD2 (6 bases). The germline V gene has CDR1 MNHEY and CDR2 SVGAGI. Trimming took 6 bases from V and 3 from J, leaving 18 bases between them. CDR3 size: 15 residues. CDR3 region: CASSHSTNGSYEQYF. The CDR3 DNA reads TGTGCCAGCAGCCATTCGACTAACGGGAGCTACGAGCAGTACTTC.

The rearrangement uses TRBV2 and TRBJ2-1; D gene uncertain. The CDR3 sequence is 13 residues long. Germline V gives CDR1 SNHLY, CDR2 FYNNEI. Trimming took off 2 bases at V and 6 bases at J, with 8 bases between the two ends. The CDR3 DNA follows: TGTGCCAGCAGTGAATCCTTCCGCAATGAGCAGTTCTTC. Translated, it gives CASSESFRNEQFF.

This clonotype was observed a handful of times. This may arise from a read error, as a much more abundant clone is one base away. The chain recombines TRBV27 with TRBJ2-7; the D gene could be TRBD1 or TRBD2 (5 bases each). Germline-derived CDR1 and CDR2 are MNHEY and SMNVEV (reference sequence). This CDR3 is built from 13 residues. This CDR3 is CASSRGESYKQYF. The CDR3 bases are TGTGCCAGCAGTAGAGGGGAATCCTACAAGCAGTACTTC.

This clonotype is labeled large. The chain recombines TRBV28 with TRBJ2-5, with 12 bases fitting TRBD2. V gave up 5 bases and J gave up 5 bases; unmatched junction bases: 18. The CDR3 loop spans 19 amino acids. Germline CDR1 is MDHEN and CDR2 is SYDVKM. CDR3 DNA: TGTGCCAGCAGTACCCCTCGACTAGCGGGAGTTCCCGTACGGGAGACCCAGTACTTC. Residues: CASSTPRLAGVPVRETQYF.

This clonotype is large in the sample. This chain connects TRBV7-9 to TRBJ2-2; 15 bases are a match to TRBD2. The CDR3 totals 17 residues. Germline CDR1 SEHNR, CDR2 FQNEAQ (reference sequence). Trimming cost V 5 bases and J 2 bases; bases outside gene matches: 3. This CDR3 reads CASSAGLAGGNTGELFF. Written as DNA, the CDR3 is TGTGCCAGCAGCGCGGGACTAGCGGGAGGTAACACCGGGGAGCTGTTTTTT.

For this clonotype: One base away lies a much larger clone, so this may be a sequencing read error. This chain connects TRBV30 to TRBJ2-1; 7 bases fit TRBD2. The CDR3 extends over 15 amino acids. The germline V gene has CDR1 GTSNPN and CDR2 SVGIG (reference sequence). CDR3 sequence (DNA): TGTGCCTGGAGTGTAAGCCTAGCGGACTACAATGAGCGGTTCTTC. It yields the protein CAWSVSLADYNERFF.

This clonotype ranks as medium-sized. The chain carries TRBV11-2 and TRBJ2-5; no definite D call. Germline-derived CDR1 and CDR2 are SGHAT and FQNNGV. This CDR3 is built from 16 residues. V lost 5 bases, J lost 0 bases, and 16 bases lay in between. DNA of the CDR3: TGTGCCAGCAGCCCCCTTTGGCCCAAGTACCAAGAGACCCAGTACTTC. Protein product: CASSPLWPKYQETQYF.

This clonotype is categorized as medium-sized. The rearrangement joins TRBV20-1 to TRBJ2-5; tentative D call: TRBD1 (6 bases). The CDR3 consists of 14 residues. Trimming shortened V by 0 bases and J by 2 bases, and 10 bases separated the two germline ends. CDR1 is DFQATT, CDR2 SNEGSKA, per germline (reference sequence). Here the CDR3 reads CSAREGGSQETQYF. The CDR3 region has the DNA TGCAGTGCTAGAGAAGGGGGATCTCAAGAGACCCAGTACTTC.

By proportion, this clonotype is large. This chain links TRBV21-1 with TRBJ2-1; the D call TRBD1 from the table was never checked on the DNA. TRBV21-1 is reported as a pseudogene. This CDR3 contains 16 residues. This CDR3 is CASSKCRQVDLNEQFF. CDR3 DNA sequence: TGTGCCAGCAGCAAATGTAGACAGGTGGACCTGAATGAGCAGTTCTTC.

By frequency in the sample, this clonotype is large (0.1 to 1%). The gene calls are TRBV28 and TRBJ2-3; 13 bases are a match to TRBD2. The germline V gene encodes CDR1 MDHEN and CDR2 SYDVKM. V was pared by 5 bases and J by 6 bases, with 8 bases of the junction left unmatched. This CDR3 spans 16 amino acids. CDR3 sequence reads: CASSPLAGGQFDTQYF. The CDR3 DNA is TGTGCCAGCAGTCCACTAGCGGGAGGGCAGTTCGATACGCAGTATTTT.

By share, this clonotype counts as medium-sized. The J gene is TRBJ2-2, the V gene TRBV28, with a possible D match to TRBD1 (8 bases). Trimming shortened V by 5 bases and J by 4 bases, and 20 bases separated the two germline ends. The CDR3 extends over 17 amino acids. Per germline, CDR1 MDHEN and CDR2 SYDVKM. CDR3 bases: TGTGCCAGCAGTACCCTCATAAACAGGGGGGGCACCGGGGAGCTGTTTTTT. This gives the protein CASSTLINRGGTGELFF.

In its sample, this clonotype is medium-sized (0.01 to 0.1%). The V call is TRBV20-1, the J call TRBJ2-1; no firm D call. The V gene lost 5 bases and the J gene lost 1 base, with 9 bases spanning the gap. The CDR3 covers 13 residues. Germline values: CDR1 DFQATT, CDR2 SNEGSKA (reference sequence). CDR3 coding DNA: TGCAGTGCTCTTCCCTGGTCCTACAATGAGCAGTTCTTC. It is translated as CSALPWSYNEQFF.

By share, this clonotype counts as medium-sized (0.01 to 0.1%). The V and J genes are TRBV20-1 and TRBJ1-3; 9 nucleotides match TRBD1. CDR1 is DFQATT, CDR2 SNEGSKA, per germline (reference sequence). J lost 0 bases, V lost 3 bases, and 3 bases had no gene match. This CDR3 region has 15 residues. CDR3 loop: CSARDRGRSGNTIYF. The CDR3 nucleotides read TGCAGTGCTAGGGACAGGGGACGCTCTGGAAACACCATATATTTT.

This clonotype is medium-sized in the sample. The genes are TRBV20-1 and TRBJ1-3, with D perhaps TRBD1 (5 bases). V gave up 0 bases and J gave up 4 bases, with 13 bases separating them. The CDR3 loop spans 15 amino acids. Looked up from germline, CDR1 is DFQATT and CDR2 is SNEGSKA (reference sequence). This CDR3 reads CSARDQYRSGNTIYF. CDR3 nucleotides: TGCAGTGCTAGAGATCAGTACAGGTCGGGAAACACCATATATTTT.

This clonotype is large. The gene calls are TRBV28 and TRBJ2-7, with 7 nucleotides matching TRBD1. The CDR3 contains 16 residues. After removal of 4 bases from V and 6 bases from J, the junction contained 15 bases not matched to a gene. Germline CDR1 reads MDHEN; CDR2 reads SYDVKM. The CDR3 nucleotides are TGTGCCAGCAGTTCCCATTTGACAGGGAAAGGTTTCGAGCAGTACTTC. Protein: CASSSHLTGKGFEQYF.

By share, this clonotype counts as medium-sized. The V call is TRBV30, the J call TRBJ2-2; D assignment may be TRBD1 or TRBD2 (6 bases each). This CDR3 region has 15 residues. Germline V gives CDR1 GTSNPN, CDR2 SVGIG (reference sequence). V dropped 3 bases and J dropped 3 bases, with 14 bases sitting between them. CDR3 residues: CAWSSAGEDTGELFF. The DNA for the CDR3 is TGTGCCTGGAGCTCGGCAGGGGAGGACACCGGGGAGCTGTTTTTT.

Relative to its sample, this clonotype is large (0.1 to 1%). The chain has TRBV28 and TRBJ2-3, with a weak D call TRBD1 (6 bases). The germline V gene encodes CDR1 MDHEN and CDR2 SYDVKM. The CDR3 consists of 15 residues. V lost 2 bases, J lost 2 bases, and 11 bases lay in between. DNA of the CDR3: TGTGCCAGCAGTTTAGAGGGGGACAACACAGATACGCAGTATTTT. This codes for CASSLEGDNTDTQYF. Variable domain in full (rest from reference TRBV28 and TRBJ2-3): DVKVTQSSRYLVKRTGEKVFLECVQDMDHENMFWYRQDPGLGLRLIYFSYDVKMKEKGDIPEGYSVSREKKERFSLILESASTNQTSMYLCASSLEGDNTDTQYFGPGTRLTVL.

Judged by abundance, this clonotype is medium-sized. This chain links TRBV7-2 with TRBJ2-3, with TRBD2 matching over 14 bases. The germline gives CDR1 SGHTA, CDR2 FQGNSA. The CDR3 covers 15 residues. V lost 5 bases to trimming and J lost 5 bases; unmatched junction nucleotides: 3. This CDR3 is CASSVGTSGGDTQYF. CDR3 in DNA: TGTGCCAGCAGCGTCGGGACTAGCGGGGGAGATACGCAGTATTTT.

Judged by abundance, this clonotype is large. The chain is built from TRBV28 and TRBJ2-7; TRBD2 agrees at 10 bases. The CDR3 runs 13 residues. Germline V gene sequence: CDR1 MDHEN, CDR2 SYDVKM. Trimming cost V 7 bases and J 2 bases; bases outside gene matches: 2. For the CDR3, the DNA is TGTGCCAGCAAACTAGCGGGGACCTACGAGCAGTACTTC. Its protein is CASKLAGTYEQYF.

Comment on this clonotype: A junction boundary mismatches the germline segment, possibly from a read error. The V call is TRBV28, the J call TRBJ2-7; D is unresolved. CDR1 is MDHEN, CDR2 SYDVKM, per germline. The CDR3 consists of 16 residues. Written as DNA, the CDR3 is TGTGCCAGCAGGGCTATGGCGGATATGAGCTCCTACGAGCGGTACTTC. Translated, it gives CASRAMADMSSYERYF.

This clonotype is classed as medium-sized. CDR3 in amino acids: CSARDVRAGETDTQYF. The CDR3 bases are TGCAGTGCTAGAGATGTCAGGGCGGGAGAGACAGATACGCAGTATTTT. The rearrangement links TRBV20-1 to TRBJ2-3, with 7 bases lining up with TRBD2. Per germline, CDR1 DFQATT and CDR2 SNEGSKA (reference sequence). Trimming at V came to 0 bases and at J to 3 bases, leaving 9 bases not matched to a gene. There are 16 residues in the CDR3.

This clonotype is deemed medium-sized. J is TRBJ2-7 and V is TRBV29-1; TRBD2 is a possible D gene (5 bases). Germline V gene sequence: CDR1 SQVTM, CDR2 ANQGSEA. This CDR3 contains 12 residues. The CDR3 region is CSAVSDYYEQYF. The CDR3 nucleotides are TGCAGTGCAGTCAGCGACTACTACGAGCAGTACTTC.

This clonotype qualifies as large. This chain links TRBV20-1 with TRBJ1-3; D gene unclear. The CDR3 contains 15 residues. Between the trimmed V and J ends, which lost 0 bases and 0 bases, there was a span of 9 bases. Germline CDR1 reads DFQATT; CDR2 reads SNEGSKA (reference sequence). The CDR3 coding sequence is TGCAGTGCTAGAGATGACACCCGCTCTGGAAACACCATATATTTT. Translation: CSARDDTRSGNTIYF.

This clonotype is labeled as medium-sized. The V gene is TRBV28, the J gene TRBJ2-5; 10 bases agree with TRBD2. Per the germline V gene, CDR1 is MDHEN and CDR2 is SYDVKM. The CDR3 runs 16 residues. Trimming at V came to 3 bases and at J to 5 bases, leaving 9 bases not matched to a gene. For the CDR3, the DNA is TGTGCCAGCAGTTTTCATACTAGCGGGATGGAGGAGACCCAGTACTTC. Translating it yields CASSFHTSGMEETQYF.

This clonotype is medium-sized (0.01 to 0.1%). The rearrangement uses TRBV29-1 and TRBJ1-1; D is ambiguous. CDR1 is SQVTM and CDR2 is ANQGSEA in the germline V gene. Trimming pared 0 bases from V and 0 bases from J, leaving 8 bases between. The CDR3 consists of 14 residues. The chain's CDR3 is CSVEDPRLNTEAFF. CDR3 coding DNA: TGCAGCGTTGAAGATCCCAGGTTGAACACTGAAGCTTTCTTT.

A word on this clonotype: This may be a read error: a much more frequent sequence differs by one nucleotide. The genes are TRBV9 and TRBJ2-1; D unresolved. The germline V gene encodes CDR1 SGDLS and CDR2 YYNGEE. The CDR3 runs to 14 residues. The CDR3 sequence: CASRVEPIYNEQFF. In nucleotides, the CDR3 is TGTGCCAGCAGAGTAGAGCCAATCTACAATGAGCAGTTCTTC.

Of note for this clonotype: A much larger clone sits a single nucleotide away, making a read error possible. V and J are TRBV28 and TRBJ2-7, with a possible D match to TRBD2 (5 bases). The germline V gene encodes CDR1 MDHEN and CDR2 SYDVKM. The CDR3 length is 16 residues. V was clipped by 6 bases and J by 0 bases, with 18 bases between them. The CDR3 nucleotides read TGTGCCAGCAGGACTATGGTGGATATGAGCTCCTACGAGCAGTACTTC. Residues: CASRTMVDMSSYEQYF.

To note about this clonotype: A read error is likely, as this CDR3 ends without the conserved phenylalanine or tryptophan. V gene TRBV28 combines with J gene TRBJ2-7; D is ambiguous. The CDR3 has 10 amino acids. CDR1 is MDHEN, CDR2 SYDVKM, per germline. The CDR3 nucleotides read TGTGCCAGCGGGTCGTACGGGCAGTACCTC. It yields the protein CASGSYGQYL.

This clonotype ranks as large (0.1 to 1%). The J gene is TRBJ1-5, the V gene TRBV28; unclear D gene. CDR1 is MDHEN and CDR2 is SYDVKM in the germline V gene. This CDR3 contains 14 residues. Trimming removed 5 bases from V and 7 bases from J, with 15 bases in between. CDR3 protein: CASSQLTSYQPQHF. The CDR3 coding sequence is TGTGCCAGCAGTCAGTTGACATCATACCAGCCCCAGCATTTT.